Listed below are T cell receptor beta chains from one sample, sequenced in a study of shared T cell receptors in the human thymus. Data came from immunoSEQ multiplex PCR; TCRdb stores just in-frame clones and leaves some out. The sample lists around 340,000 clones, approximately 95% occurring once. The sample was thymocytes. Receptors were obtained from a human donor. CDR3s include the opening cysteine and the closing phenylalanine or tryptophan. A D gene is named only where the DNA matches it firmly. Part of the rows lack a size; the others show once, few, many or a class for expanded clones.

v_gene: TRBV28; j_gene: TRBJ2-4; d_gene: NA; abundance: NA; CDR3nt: TGTGCCAGCAGTGTGGGTCGGGACCCCCCGGCCAAAAACATTCAGTACTTC; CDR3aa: CASSVGRDPPAKNIQYF
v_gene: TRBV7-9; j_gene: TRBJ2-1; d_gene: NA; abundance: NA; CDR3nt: TGTGCCAGCAGCCCGAGAGGGACCGTCTACAATGAGCAGTTCTTC; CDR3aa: CASSPRGTVYNEQFF
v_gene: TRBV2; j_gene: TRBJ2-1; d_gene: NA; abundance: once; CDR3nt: TGTGCCAGCAGTCCCGGGGAGTGGGCGGGGAATGAGCAGTTCTTC; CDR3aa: CASSPGEWAGNEQFF
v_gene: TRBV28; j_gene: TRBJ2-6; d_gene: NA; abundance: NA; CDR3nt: TGTGCCAGCAGTTTAAGGAGCACCCCCGGCTCTGGGGCCAACGTCCTGACTTTC; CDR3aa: CASSLRSTPGSGANVLTF
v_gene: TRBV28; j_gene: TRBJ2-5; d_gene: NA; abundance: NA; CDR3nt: TGTGCCAGCAGTTTATCTTCGGGAGTCCAAGAGACCCAGTACTTC; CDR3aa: CASSLSSGVQETQYF
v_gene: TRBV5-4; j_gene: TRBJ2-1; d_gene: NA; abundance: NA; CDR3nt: TGTGCCAGCCATCCGGGAAGGACGTTCAATGAGCAGTTCTTC; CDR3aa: CASHPGRTFNEQFF
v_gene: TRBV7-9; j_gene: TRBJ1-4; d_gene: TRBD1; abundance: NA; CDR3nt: TGTGCCAGCAGCCCACAAGGACAGGCTAATACAACTAATGAAAAACTGTTTTTT; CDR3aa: CASSPQGQANTTNEKLFF
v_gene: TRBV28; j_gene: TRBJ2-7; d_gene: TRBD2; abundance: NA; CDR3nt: TGTGCCAGCAGTTTAAAGCGGGGGAAATCCTACGAGCAGTACTTC; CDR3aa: CASSLKRGKSYEQYF
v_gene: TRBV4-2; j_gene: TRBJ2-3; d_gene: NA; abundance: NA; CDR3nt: TGTGCCAGCAGCCAAGAGACGCGAACGTTCACTAGCACAGATACGCAGTATTTT; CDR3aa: CASSQETRTFTSTDTQYF
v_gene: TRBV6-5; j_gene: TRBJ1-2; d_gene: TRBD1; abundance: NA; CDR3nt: TGTGCCAGCAGTTACTCCCGGACAGGGAACTATGGCTACACCTTC; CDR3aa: CASSYSRTGNYGYTF
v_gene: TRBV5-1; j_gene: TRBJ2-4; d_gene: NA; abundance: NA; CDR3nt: TGCGCCAGCAGCTTGGCACACACTTTAGCCAAAAACATTCAGTACTTC; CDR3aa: CASSLAHTLAKNIQYF
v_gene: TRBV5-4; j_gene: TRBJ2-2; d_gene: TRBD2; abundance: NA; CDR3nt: TGTGCCAGCAGCTTGGTGGCGGGAGGGCCCTCCGGGGAGCTGTTTTTT; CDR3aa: CASSLVAGGPSGELFF
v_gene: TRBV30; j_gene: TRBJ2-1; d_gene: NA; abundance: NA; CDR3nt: TGTGCCTGGGGCGGGCGGGTCTACAATGAGCAGTTCTTC; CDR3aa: CAWGGRVYNEQFF
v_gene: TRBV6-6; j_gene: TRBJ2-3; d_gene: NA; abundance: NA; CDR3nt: TGTGCCAGCAGTTACTCCCGGGGCGGTCTCACAGATACGCAGTATTTT; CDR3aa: CASSYSRGGLTDTQYF
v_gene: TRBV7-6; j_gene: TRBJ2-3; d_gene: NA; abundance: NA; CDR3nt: TGTGCCAGCAGCTTAGCCCGAGATACGCAGTATTTT; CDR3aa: CASSLARDTQYF
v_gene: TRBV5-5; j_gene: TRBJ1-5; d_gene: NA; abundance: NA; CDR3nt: TGTGCCAGCAGCCACTCAGGGGTAGGCCAGCCCCAGCATTTT; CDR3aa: CASSHSGVGQPQHF
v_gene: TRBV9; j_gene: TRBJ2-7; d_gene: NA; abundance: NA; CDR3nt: TGTGCCAGCAGCGTAGACCCTAGCTGCTACGAGCAGTACTTC; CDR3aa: CASSVDPSCYEQYF
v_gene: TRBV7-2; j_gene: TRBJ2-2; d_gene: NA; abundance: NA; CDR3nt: TGTGCCAGCAGCTTAGGGGAGTCGAACACCGGGGAGCTGTTTTTT; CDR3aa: CASSLGESNTGELFF
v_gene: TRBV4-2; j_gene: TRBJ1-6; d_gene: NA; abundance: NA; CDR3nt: TGTGCCAGCAGCCAAGCCAGACTGTGTCCCCCCCTCCACTTT; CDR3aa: CASSQARLCPPLHF
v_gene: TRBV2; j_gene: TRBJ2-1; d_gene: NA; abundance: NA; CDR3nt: TGTGCCAGCAGTATCACCCATAGCTCCTACAATGAGCAGTTCTTC; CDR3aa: CASSITHSSYNEQFF
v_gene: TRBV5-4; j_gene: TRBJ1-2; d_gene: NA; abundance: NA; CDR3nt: TGTGCCAGCAGCTTGGATAGGACCGGCTACACCTTC; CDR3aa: CASSLDRTGYTF
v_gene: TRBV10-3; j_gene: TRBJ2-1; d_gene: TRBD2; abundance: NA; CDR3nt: TGTGCCATCAGTGGAGGAGGACTAGCGGGAGGGCCCTACTACAATGAGCAGTTCTTC; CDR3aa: CAISGGGLAGGPYYNEQFF
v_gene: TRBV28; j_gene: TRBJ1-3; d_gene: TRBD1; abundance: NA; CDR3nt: TGTGCCAGCAGTTTAAAGGACAGGGCCTGGGGAAACACCATATATTTT; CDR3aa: CASSLKDRAWGNTIYF
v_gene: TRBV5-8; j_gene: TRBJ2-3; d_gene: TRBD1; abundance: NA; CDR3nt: TGTGCCAGCAGCTCCTACCCGGGACAGAGCACAGATACGCAGTATTTT; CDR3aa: CASSSYPGQSTDTQYF
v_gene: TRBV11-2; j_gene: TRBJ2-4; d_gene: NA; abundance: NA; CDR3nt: TGTGCCAGCAGCTCCCGGAGGGCAGCACTAGCCAAAAACATTCAGTACTTC; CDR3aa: CASSSRRAALAKNIQYF
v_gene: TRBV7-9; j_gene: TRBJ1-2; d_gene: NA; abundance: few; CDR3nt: TGTGCCAGCAGCCGCGGAGAGGGTGCGAGGTATGGCTACACCTTC; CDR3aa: CASSRGEGARYGYTF
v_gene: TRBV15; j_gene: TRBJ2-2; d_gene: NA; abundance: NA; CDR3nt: TGTGCCACCAGCAGAGATGTGAGTTACACCGGGGAGCTGTTTTTT; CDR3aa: CATSRDVSYTGELFF
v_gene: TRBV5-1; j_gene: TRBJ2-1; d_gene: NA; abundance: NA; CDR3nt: TGCGCCAGCAGCTCGCCCGGGACTCGCTCCTACAATGAGCAGTTCTTC; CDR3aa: CASSSPGTRSYNEQFF
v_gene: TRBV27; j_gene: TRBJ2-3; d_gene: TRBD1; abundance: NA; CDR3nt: TGTGTCTTAAGGGGGCGAGGAGATACGCAGTATTTT; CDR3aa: CVLRGRGDTQYF
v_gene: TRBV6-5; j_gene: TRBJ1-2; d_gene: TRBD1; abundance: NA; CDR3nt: TGTGCCAGCAGTTACGGGGACAGGGGAAACTATGGCTACACCTTC; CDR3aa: CASSYGDRGNYGYTF
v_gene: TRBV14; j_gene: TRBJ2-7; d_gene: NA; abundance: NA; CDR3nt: TGTGCCAGCAGCGTCAGACAGGCCACCTACGAGCAGTACTTC; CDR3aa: CASSVRQATYEQYF
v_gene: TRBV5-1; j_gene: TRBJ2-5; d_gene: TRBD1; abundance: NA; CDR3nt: TGCGCCAGCAGCACGCCCGGGACAGGGGGCTTTGGGGAGACCCAGTACTTC; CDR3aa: CASSTPGTGGFGETQYF
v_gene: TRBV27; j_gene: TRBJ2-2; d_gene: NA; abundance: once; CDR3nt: TGTGCCAGCAGCCGACTGGGGGCCGGGGAGCTGTTTTTT; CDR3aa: CASSRLGAGELFF
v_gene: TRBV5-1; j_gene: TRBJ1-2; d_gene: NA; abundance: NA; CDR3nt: TGCGCCAGCAGCCTAGACGGACTCAACTATGGCTACACCTTC; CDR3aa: CASSLDGLNYGYTF
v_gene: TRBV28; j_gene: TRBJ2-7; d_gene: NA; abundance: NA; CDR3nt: TGTGCCAGACTACAGGGAAACGACGAGCAGTACTTC; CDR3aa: CARLQGNDEQYF
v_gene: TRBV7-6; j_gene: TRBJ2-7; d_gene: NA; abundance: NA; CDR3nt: TGTGCCAGCAGCTTAGCGGACAGCTACGAGCAGTACTTC; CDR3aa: CASSLADSYEQYF
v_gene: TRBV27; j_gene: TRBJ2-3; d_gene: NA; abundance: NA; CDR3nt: TGTGCCAGCAGTCCTATCCACGAGCGGGCTTACACAGATACGCAGTATTTT; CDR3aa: CASSPIHERAYTDTQYF
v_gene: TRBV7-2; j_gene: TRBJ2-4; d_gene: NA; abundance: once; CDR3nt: TGTGCCAGCTGGGTCGGGAACATTCAGTACTTC; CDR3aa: CASWVGNIQYF
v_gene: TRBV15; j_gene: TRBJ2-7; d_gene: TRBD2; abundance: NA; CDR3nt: TGTGCCACCAGCAAAGGGAGCGGGGCCAACTACGAGCAGTACTTC; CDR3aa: CATSKGSGANYEQYF
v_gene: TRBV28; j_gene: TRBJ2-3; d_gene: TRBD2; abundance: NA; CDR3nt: TGTGCCAGCAGTTTATTAGGTAGCGGGGGACGAGATACGCAGTATTTT; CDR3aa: CASSLLGSGGRDTQYF
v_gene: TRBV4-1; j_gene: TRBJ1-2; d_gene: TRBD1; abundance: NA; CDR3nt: TGCGCCAGCAGCCGCGACCCTAGACAGGGTTCAAACTATGGCTACACCTTC; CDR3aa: CASSRDPRQGSNYGYTF
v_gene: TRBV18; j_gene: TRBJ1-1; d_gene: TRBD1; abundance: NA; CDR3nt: TGTGCCAGCACTACGGACAGGGGGAACACTGAAGCTTTCTTT; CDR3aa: CASTTDRGNTEAFF
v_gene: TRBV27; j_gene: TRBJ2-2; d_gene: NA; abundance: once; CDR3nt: TGTGCCAGCAGAAGACAGAACACCGGGGAGCTGTTTTTT; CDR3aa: CASRRQNTGELFF
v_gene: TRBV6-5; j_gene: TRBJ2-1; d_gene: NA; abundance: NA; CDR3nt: TGTGCCAGCAGTTACTGGGGGGCCCACAATGAGCAGTTCTTC; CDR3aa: CASSYWGAHNEQFF
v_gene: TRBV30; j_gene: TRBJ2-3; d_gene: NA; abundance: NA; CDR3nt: TGTGCCTGGGTCGAGTCGGGAGCAGCAGATACGCAGTATTTT; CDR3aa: CAWVESGAADTQYF
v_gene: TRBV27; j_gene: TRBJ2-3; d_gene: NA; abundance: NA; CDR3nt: TGTGCCAGCAGTTCTTACAGGGAGGAAGCAGATACGCAGTATTTT; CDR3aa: CASSSYREEADTQYF
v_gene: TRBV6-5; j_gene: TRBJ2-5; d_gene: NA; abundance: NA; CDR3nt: TGTGCCAGCGTACCCCCCGGGGCAGAGACCCAGTACTTC; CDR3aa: CASVPPGAETQYF
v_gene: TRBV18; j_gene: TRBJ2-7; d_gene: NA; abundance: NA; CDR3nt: TGTGCCAGCTCATCCCTACAGGTCAGCTCCTACGAGCAGTACTTC; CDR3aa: CASSSLQVSSYEQYF
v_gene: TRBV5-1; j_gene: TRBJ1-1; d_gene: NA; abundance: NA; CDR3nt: TGCGCCAGCAGCCACGGGGCGGTGAACACTGAAGCTTTCTTT; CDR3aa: CASSHGAVNTEAFF
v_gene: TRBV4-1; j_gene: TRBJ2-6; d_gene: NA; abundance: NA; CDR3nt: TGCGCCAGCATGGGCAGGGCTGGGGCCAACGTCCTGACTTTC; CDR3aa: CASMGRAGANVLTF
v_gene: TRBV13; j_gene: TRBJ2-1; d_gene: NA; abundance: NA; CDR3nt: TGTGCCAGCAGCTTAGGCCCACAGGTCCTCTACAATGAGCAGTTCTTC; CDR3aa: CASSLGPQVLYNEQFF